These T cell receptor beta chains were read from a single sample in a study of blood T cell repertoires in COVID-19. The assay was immunoSEQ multiplex PCR, and TCRdb's table has in-frame clones only and misses some. This sample yields about 290,000 clones, of which around four fifths are seen a single time; around 4.2% belongs to the top ten. Material: peripheral blood. The receptors were sampled from a woman in her fifties or sixties with active or convalescent COVID-19. CDR3s leave out the opening cysteine and the closing phenylalanine or tryptophan.

V gene,J gene,CDR3 protein
TRBV9,TRBJ1-3,ASSTQGAAGNTIY
TRBV4-2,TRBJ1-2,ASSPLGQGNGYT
TRBV2,TRBJ2-1,ASVGDGNEQF
TRBV5-1,TRBJ1-3,ASSQDRDSGNTIY
TRBV9,TRBJ2-7,ASSAGLAGGPLYEQY
TRBV2,TRBJ1-2,ASSDTGQNPNYGYT
TRBV5-1,TRBJ2-5,ASSFTGSQETQY
TRBV11-2,TRBJ2-4,ASSLALAKNIQY
TRBV28,TRBJ1-2,ASTLSGRPYGYT
TRBV5-4,TRBJ2-7,ASSPGGPGYEQY
TRBV28,TRBJ1-1,ASNEIWTEAF